This is a list of T cell receptor beta chains from one sample in a study of T cells in narcolepsy. The method was immunoSEQ multiplex PCR; TCRdb's version includes in-frame clones alone and lacks a portion of them. The sample has tens of thousands of clones; roughly 77% are singletons. Sample: CD45RA- memory CD4+ T cells from PBMCs. The receptors come from a human donor with narcolepsy. CDR3s include the opening cysteine and the closing phenylalanine or tryptophan. D genes are given only for firm matches. Part of the rows lack a size; the others show once, few, many or a class for expanded clones.

DNA: TGTGCCAGCAGCTTGGGGGCGTCTTCCTATGGCTACACCTTC
CDR3: CASSLGASSYGYTF
D: NA
V: TRBV5-5
J: TRBJ1-2
size: NA

DNA: TGTGCCATCAGTGGAGGCACAGATACGCAGTATTTT
CDR3: CAISGGTDTQYF
D: NA
V: TRBV10-3
J: TRBJ2-3
size: NA

DNA: TGTGCCAGCAGAACCGGGACTAGCGGGGGCAATGAGCAGTTCTTC
CDR3: CASRTGTSGGNEQFF
D: TRBD2
V: TRBV28
J: TRBJ2-1
size: NA

DNA: TGTGCCAGCAGCGGCATATTCCGGGACAGAGTTGCCCTCTGGGGAGGCTACACCTTC
CDR3: CASSGIFRDRVALWGGYTF
D: TRBD1
V: TRBV5-5
J: TRBJ1-2
size: once

DNA: TGTGCCAGCAGACCCGGACTAGCGGGAGTTGGGGCGCTGCAGGGGGTGTACTTC
CDR3: CASRPGLAGVGALQGVYF
D: TRBD2
V: TRBV27
J: TRBJ2-5
size: NA

DNA: TGCGCCAGCAGCCCCCATCAGGGGACTAATGAAAAACTGTTTTTT
CDR3: CASSPHQGTNEKLFF
D: NA
V: TRBV4-1
J: TRBJ1-4
size: NA

DNA: TGTGCCAGCAGTCTAGCGGGAGGAAACACCGGGGAGCTGTTTTTT
CDR3: CASSLAGGNTGELFF
D: TRBD2
V: TRBV2
J: TRBJ2-2
size: NA

DNA: TGCGCCAGCGCCACAGGGCATAGCTCTGGGGCCAACGTCCTGACTTTC
CDR3: CASATGHSSGANVLTF
D: NA
V: TRBV5-1
J: TRBJ2-6
size: NA

DNA: TGTGCCAGCATGTGGGAGGCAGATACGCAGTATTTT
CDR3: CASMWEADTQYF
D: NA
V: TRBV6-1
J: TRBJ2-3
size: NA

DNA: TGTGCCAGTCAGCGATACGGTGAGCAGTTCTTC
CDR3: CASQRYGEQFF
D: NA
V: TRBV19
J: TRBJ2-1
size: NA

DNA: TGCGCCAGCAGTAACGGGGCCACCTGGGGCACTGAAGCTTTCTTT
CDR3: CASSNGATWGTEAFF
D: NA
V: TRBV5-1
J: TRBJ1-1
size: NA

DNA: TGTGCCAGTAGTGTGACAGGGGGCCGAGGTCAGCCCCAGCATTTT
CDR3: CASSVTGGRGQPQHF
D: TRBD1
V: TRBV19
J: TRBJ1-5
size: NA

DNA: TGTGCCAGCAGCTTTTCCCGAAATGGCAAAAACATTCAGTACTTC
CDR3: CASSFSRNGKNIQYF
D: NA
V: TRBV11-2
J: TRBJ2-4
size: NA

DNA: TGTGCCAGCAGCCCACTTGACAGCTTGAACACTGAAGCTTTCTTT
CDR3: CASSPLDSLNTEAFF
D: NA
V: TRBV16
J: TRBJ1-1
size: NA

DNA: TGTGCCAGTACCGTTACTAGCGGGAACTCCTACAATGAGCAGTTCTTC
CDR3: CASTVTSGNSYNEQFF
D: TRBD2
V: TRBV19
J: TRBJ2-1
size: few

DNA: TGTGCCAGCAGTCGGGCCAGGGATCAGCCCCAGCATTTT
CDR3: CASSRARDQPQHF
D: NA
V: TRBV2
J: TRBJ1-5
size: NA

DNA: TGTGCCAGCAGCCTAAAAACTAGCGCGAGGCAGTACTTC
CDR3: CASSLKTSARQYF
D: TRBD2
V: TRBV7-2
J: TRBJ2-7
size: NA

DNA: TGTGCCAGCAGTGAAGCCAGGGGTGGCTACACCTTC
CDR3: CASSEARGGYTF
D: NA
V: TRBV2
J: TRBJ1-2
size: once

DNA: TGCGCCAGCAGTGAGTCGACAGTCGGGGAGCAGTTCTTC
CDR3: CASSESTVGEQFF
D: NA
V: TRBV10-1
J: TRBJ2-1
size: few

DNA: TGTGCCAGCAGGAACCTTCGGTACAATGAGCAGTTCTTC
CDR3: CASRNLRYNEQFF
D: NA
V: TRBV6-5
J: TRBJ2-1
size: NA

DNA: TGTGCCAGCAGCTTCTTCGGGACAGGGGCCACTGAAGCTTTCTTT
CDR3: CASSFFGTGATEAFF
D: TRBD1
V: TRBV7-2
J: TRBJ1-1
size: once

DNA: TGTGCCAGCAGCCCAACTCTAGCGGGAGTGAAAGATACGCAGTATTTT
CDR3: CASSPTLAGVKDTQYF
D: TRBD2
V: TRBV7-2
J: TRBJ2-3
size: NA

DNA: TGCGCCAGCAGTCAATCGCCCCCCCCTGTCTGTACCATATATTTT
CDR3: CASSQSPPPVCTIYF
D: NA
V: TRBV23-1
J: TRBJ1-3
size: NA

DNA: TGTGCCAGCAGCTTAGGAGGAGGCACTGAAGCTTTCTTT
CDR3: CASSLGGGTEAFF
D: NA
V: TRBV7-7
J: TRBJ1-1
size: NA

DNA: TGTGCCAGCAGCCCCGGACAGGACTATGGCTACACCTTC
CDR3: CASSPGQDYGYTF
D: TRBD1
V: TRBV11-3
J: TRBJ1-2
size: NA

DNA: TGTGCCAGCAGCGTAGTGGGGCCCAACACTGAAGCTTTCTTT
CDR3: CASSVVGPNTEAFF
D: NA
V: TRBV9
J: TRBJ1-1
size: NA

DNA: TGTGCCAGCAGTTTAGCCGCTGGACAGGGTTTTTCTGAAGCTTTCTTT
CDR3: CASSLAAGQGFSEAFF
D: TRBD1
V: TRBV27
J: TRBJ1-1
size: once

DNA: TGTGCCAGCAGCTTGGCCTTGGGACAGGGTATCGAAGACTACACCTTC
CDR3: CASSLALGQGIEDYTF
D: TRBD1
V: TRBV5-5
J: TRBJ1-2
size: NA

DNA: TGTGCCAGCAGCTCCGCCCTCCTTTGGACGCAGTATTTT
CDR3: CASSSALLWTQYF
D: NA
V: TRBV11-2
J: TRBJ2-3
size: NA

DNA: TGCAGCGTTGATAGGGGGACGGGAGAGCAGTTCTTC
CDR3: CSVDRGTGEQFF
D: NA
V: TRBV29-1
J: TRBJ2-1
size: NA

DNA: TGTGCCAGCAGTTTAATGCAGGGGTCGAACACTGAAGCTTTCTTT
CDR3: CASSLMQGSNTEAFF
D: NA
V: TRBV28
J: TRBJ1-1
size: few

DNA: TGTGCCTGGAGGGCGGACAGCAATCAGCCCCAGCATTTT
CDR3: CAWRADSNQPQHF
D: NA
V: TRBV30
J: TRBJ1-5
size: few

DNA: TGTGCCAGTAGCATGACTAGCGGGAGCTCTGGGGCCAACGTCCTGACTTTC
CDR3: CASSMTSGSSGANVLTF
D: TRBD2
V: TRBV19
J: TRBJ2-6
size: few

DNA: TGTGCCAGTAGTATTGCCGGTCGGAGCTCCTACGAGCAGTACTTC
CDR3: CASSIAGRSSYEQYF
D: NA
V: TRBV19
J: TRBJ2-7
size: NA

DNA: TGTGCCAGCTCACAGCTACCGGTAGACGGAAGCTCTGGGGCCAACGTCCTGACTTTC
CDR3: CASSQLPVDGSSGANVLTF
D: NA
V: TRBV18
J: TRBJ2-6
size: few

DNA: TGTGCCAGCAGTTTGAACTCCTACGAGCAGTACTTC
CDR3: CASSLNSYEQYF
D: NA
V: TRBV27
J: TRBJ2-7
size: NA

DNA: TGTGCCAGCAGCCAAGATGGCACAGATACGCAGTATTTT
CDR3: CASSQDGTDTQYF
D: NA
V: TRBV4-2
J: TRBJ2-3
size: NA

DNA: TGTGCCAGCAGTGCGAAAACAGGGTGGGCAGCTTTCTTT
CDR3: CASSAKTGWAAFF
D: NA
V: TRBV6-5
J: TRBJ1-1
size: NA

DNA: TGTGCCAGCAGCCCGACCGACAATGAGCAGTTCTTC
CDR3: CASSPTDNEQFF
D: NA
V: TRBV9
J: TRBJ2-1
size: NA

DNA: TGTGCCAGCAGAGGACAGGGGGACTCCTACGAGCAGTACTTC
CDR3: CASRGQGDSYEQYF
D: TRBD1
V: TRBV6-5
J: TRBJ2-7
size: NA

DNA: TGTGCCAGCAGCCCGGGACGCACTAACCAGGGAGATACGCAGTATTTT
CDR3: CASSPGRTNQGDTQYF
D: NA
V: TRBV7-9
J: TRBJ2-3
size: NA

DNA: TGTGCCAGCAGCTCCCGGATAGTGAATTTGGAGCAGTACTTC
CDR3: CASSSRIVNLEQYF
D: NA
V: TRBV11-2
J: TRBJ2-5
size: few

DNA: TGTGCCAGCAGCTCTGAGACAGTCAACTATGGCTACACCTTC
CDR3: CASSSETVNYGYTF
D: NA
V: TRBV5-4
J: TRBJ1-2
size: NA

DNA: TGTGCCAGCAGCTTTAAACTTGATAATTCACCCCTCCACTTT
CDR3: CASSFKLDNSPLHF
D: NA
V: TRBV11-2
J: TRBJ1-6
size: NA

DNA: TGTGCCAGCAGTTCCTACAGGGAAAATGAGCAGTTCTTC
CDR3: CASSSYRENEQFF
D: NA
V: TRBV27
J: TRBJ2-1
size: few

DNA: TGTGCCAGCAGCTTGTCGTTCGGGAGTAGCTCCTACAATGAGCAGTTCTTC
CDR3: CASSLSFGSSSYNEQFF
D: NA
V: TRBV5-6
J: TRBJ2-1
size: NA

DNA: TGTGCCAGCAGTCCCCCACAGGGGAACACCATATATTTT
CDR3: CASSPPQGNTIYF
D: TRBD1
V: TRBV6-5
J: TRBJ1-3
size: once

DNA: TGTGCCAGCACCGCCGCTCCGGGGAATTCACCCCTCCACTTT
CDR3: CASTAAPGNSPLHF
D: NA
V: TRBV6-4
J: TRBJ1-6
size: NA

DNA: TGTGCCAGCAGCTTGACCGGGACAGGGGGGGCCTATGGCTACACCTTC
CDR3: CASSLTGTGGAYGYTF
D: TRBD1
V: TRBV5-6
J: TRBJ1-2
size: few

DNA: TGTGCCAGCAGCATCGCAGGGGGCGGAGATACGCAGTATTTT
CDR3: CASSIAGGGDTQYF
D: TRBD1
V: TRBV9
J: TRBJ2-3
size: few

DNA: TGTGCCAGCACCCTTAGGGACAATTCCTACAATGAGCAGTTCTTC
CDR3: CASTLRDNSYNEQFF
D: NA
V: TRBV6-5
J: TRBJ2-1
size: few

DNA: TGTGCCAGCAGCGTGGGCGGCGTGGGGGGAAATGAGCAGTTCTTC
CDR3: CASSVGGVGGNEQFF
D: NA
V: TRBV9
J: TRBJ2-1
size: NA

DNA: TGTGCCAGCAGAGTACCGGGACAGGCCTACGAGCAGTACTTC
CDR3: CASRVPGQAYEQYF
D: TRBD1
V: TRBV6-5
J: TRBJ2-7
size: NA

DNA: TGTGCCCTCGGGAGGCTGAAGGGGAGCAATCAGCCCCAGCATTTT
CDR3: CALGRLKGSNQPQHF
D: NA
V: TRBV30
J: TRBJ1-5
size: NA